The subject of this entry is one TCR beta chain. The antigen is not known. This entry belongs to a study of metastatic and nonmetastatic thyroid tumors. Study-level results: Significantly greater TCR beta diversity was reportedly found in malignant thyroid tumors than in benign nodules (in blood and tumor).

Prior to thyroid surgery, none of the patients had received any treatment. With MiXCR, TCRdb called clones anew from the PCR reads. This sample has tens of thousands of clones, with roughly 14% found just once. This TCR derives from a female donor with papillary thyroid cancer or a benign thyroid nodule (not recorded which). Some clones in this sample may be carry-over from other donors' samples. The specimen was blood.

CDR3 protein: CASFRARNTEAFF. CDR3 DNA sequence: TGTGCCAGTTTTCGGGCAAGGAACACTGAAGCTTTCTTT. The chain carries TRBV12-3 or TRBV12-4 and TRBJ1-1; D is ambiguous. With 9 bases removed from V and 1 base from J, the gap between germline ends came to 12 bases. The CDR3 extends over 13 amino acids.